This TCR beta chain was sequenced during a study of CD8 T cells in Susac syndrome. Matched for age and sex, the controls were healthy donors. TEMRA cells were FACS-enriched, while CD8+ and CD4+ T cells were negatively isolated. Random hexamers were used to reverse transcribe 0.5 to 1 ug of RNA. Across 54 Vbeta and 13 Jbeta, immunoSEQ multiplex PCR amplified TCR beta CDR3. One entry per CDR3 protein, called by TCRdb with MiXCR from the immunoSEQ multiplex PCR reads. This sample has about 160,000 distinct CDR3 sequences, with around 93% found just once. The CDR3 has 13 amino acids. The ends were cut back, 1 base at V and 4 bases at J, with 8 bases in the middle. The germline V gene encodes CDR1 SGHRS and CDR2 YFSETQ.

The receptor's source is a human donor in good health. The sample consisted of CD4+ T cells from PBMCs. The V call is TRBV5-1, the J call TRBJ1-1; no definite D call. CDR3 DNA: TGCGCCAGCAGCTTGAATTCGGCCACTGAAGCTTTCTTT. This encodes CASSLNSATEAFF.